A single sample gave rise to the 2 T cell receptor beta chains below, sequenced in a study of cytomegalovirus exposure and HLA in healthy donors. The PCR used 60 Vbeta and 13 Jbeta primers. Sequenced by immunoSEQ multiplex PCR; TCRdb stores in-frame clones only, minus some. The data hold about 180,000 clones, with over 80% observed a single time. The sample taken for sequencing was PBMCs. The receptors were sampled from a man between 40 and 49 years old in good health and CMV-seronegative.

Only one count was recorded for this clone. V gene TRBV28 combines with J gene TRBJ2-7; D perhaps matches TRBD1 (5 bases). CDR1 and CDR2 (germline): MDHEN, SYDVKM. The CDR3 totals 15 residues. V was clipped by 4 bases and J by 2 bases, with 15 bases between them. This CDR3 is CASSWNGIRAYEQYF. Here the CDR3 DNA reads TGTGCCAGCAGTTGGAACGGTATCAGGGCCTACGAGCAGTACTTC.

The chain carries TRBV2 and TRBJ1-5, with D perhaps TRBD1 (6 bases). The CDR3 consists of 15 residues. The V end lost 6 bases, the J end lost 5 bases, and 17 bases lay between the germline ends. Germline CDR1 and CDR2: SNHLY and FYNNEI. Here the CDR3 reads CASRRGARGDQPQHF. The CDR3 DNA follows: TGTGCCAGCAGGCGGGGGGCCAGGGGCGATCAGCCCCAGCATTTT.